This entry lists 28 T cell receptor beta chains sequenced from one sample in a study of response to subunit inactivated influenza vaccine (dated by TCRdb to the late 2010s). Library preparation used RT-PCR. The sequencing machine was an Illumina HiSeq 2500. Using fastp at Q25 and MiXCR, TCRdb reprocessed the public reads and kept productive beta chains. Every entry covers one CDR3 protein and lists the most common genes and DNA from its rows. Recorded for this sample are approximately 700,000 distinct CDR3 sequences; 14% of them occurred a single time. The top ten constitute 5.5% to 7% of the sample. Sequenced material: PBMCs from blood, taken less than 15 days before vaccination. These receptors were collected from a man aged 50 to 60 who received an inactivated influenza vaccine. Donor details come from another sample of the same person, matched by shared clones.

The rearrangement joins TRBV4-3 to TRBJ2-1, with 8 bases aligning to TRBD1. The V gene end was trimmed by 4 bases and the J gene end by 0 bases; junction bases not matched to a gene: 11. This CDR3 region has 18 residues. The germline CDR1 and CDR2 sequences are LGHNA and YSLEER. CDR3 residues: CASSPSPGGLSSYNEQFF. The CDR3 DNA is TGCGCCAGCAGCCCCTCCCCAGGGGGCCTCAGCTCCTACAATGAGCAGTTCTTC.

The rearrangement uses TRBV6-1 and TRBJ1-5; D not resolved. Trimming took 7 bases from V and 1 from J, leaving 14 bases between them. The CDR3 is 15 residues long. CDR1 is MNHNS and CDR2 is SASEGT in the germline V gene. CDR3 sequence reads: CASTREGSSNQPQHF. Here the CDR3 DNA reads TGTGCCAGCACTCGGGAGGGCAGCAGCAATCAGCCCCAGCATTTT.

The rearrangement uses TRBV18 and TRBJ2-3; 7 nucleotides match TRBD1. The germline V gene encodes CDR1 KGHSH and CDR2 LQKENI. V trimming: 4 bases; J trimming: 4 bases; junction bases outside the gene matches: 8. The CDR3 consists of 15 residues. The CDR3 loop is CASSRSQGRADTQYF. The CDR3 coding sequence is TGTGCCAGCTCACGATCACAGGGGCGGGCAGATACGCAGTATTTT.

This clonotype showed up just a few times. The DNA of the CDR3 is TGCAGTGCTAGAGATCTACGGACCTTCTACGAGCAGTACTTC. The encoded protein is CSARDLRTFYEQYF. The rearrangement joins TRBV20-1 to TRBJ2-7, with D unresolved. CDR1 and CDR2 from the germline V gene are DFQATT and SNEGSKA (reference sequence). The CDR3 is 14 residues long. The V end was cut by 0 bases, the J end by 3 bases, with 12 bases between.

The chain uses TRBV12-3 or TRBV12-4 and TRBJ2-5; tentatively, D is TRBD2 (7 bases). CDR3 length: 14 residues. With 5 bases removed from V and 4 bases from J, the gap between germline ends came to 14 bases. The CDR3 reads CASSGVGGLETQYF. The CDR3 coding sequence is TGTGCCAGCAGTGGGGTGGGGGGGCTAGAGACCCAGTACTTC.

This clonotype was observed a handful of times. The chain joins TRBV6-2 or TRBV6-3 to TRBJ1-1; TRBD1 matches at 7 bases. CDR1 is MNHEY, CDR2 SVGEGT, per germline. V was pared by 0 bases and J by 5 bases, with 6 bases of the junction left unmatched. The CDR3 sequence is 15 residues long. The CDR3 region is CASSYSGRGLTEAFF. The CDR3 coding sequence is TGTGCCAGCAGTTACTCGGGCAGGGGGTTGACTGAAGCTTTCTTT.

This clonotype came up a few times. The V and J genes are TRBV9 and TRBJ2-7; D gene ambiguous. This CDR3 comprises 13 residues. V was clipped by 0 bases and J by 4 bases, with 8 bases between them. Germline assignment: CDR1 SGDLS and CDR2 YYNGEE. The CDR3 DNA reads TGTGCCAGCAGCGTAGCCCCCCTATACGAGCAGTACTTC. Its translation is CASSVAPLYEQYF.

This clonotype was counted between two and nine times. The J gene is TRBJ2-5, the V gene TRBV9, with D maybe TRBD2 (6 bases). Trimming stripped 3 bases from V and 5 bases from J, with 17 bases between. Germline loops: CDR1 SGDLS, CDR2 YYNGEE. The CDR3 covers 15 residues. As DNA, the CDR3 is TGTGCCAGCAGCGAGACGGTTGGGGGGTTGGAGACCCAGTACTTC. It encodes CASSETVGGLETQYF. The entire variable domain, with the rest obtained from reference TRBV9 and TRBJ2-5, is as follows: DSGVTQTPKHLITATGQRVTLRCSPRSGDLSVYWYQQSLDQGLQFLIQYYNGEERAKGNILERFSAQQFPDLHSELNLSSLELGDSALYFCASSETVGGLETQYFGPGTRLLVL.

This clonotype was recorded at least ten times. Sequence at one end of the junction differs from germline and may be a read error. The chain joins TRBV7-7 to TRBJ2-1; D gene ambiguous. Per the germline V gene, CDR1 is SSHAT and CDR2 is FNYEAQ (reference sequence). The CDR3 has 13 amino acids. The CDR3 sequence is CASSYGPTYEQFF. The CDR3 DNA is TGTGCTAGCAGCTACGGACCTACCTATGAGCAGTTCTTC.

V and J are TRBV15 and TRBJ2-5; TRBD2 matches 10 bases. Losses at the gene ends were 2 bases for V and 5 bases for J; bases not matched to a gene: 2. The CDR3 has 14 amino acids. CDR1 and CDR2 from the germline V gene are LNHNV and YYDKDF (reference sequence). The CDR3 here is CATSRPGLAETQYF. In DNA, the CDR3 is TGTGCCACCAGCAGACCGGGACTAGCGGAGACCCAGTACTTC.

V and J are TRBV3-1 and TRBJ1-3; unclear D gene. The CDR3 is 18 residues long. CDR1 LGHDT and CDR2 YNNKEL come from the germline V gene (reference sequence). Trimming took 0 bases from V and 0 from J, leaving 15 bases between them. The CDR3 sequence: CASSQDLGRRSSGNTIYF. DNA for the CDR3: TGTGCCAGCAGCCAAGACCTTGGACGACGGAGCTCTGGAAACACCATATATTTT. Full variable domain (missing parts from reference TRBV3-1 and TRBJ1-3): DTAVSQTPKYLVTQMGNDKSIKCEQNLGHDTMYWYKQDSKKFLKIMFSYNNKELIINETVPNRFSPKSPDKAHLNLHINSLELGDSAVYFCASSQDLGRRSSGNTIYFGEGSWLTVV.

This clonotype has a handful of counts. This chain joins TRBV28 and TRBJ1-2; 8 nucleotides match TRBD1. Germline CDR1 and CDR2: MDHEN and SYDVKM. J lost 4 bases, V lost 4 bases, and 8 bases had no gene match. The CDR3 has 15 amino acids. In nucleotides, the CDR3 is TGTGCCAGCAGTTATCGGACAGGGAATTTCTATGGCTACACCTTC. Encoded protein: CASSYRTGNFYGYTF.

The V call is TRBV20-1, the J call TRBJ2-2; D is uncertain. This CDR3 is built from 13 residues. CDR1 is DFQATT, CDR2 SNEGSKA, per germline (reference sequence). Trimming took 5 bases from V and 5 from J, leaving 12 bases between them. The CDR3 nucleotides are TGCAGTGCTCCGCCGAAACTGACCGGGGAGCTGTTTTTT. Translated: CSAPPKLTGELFF.

This clonotype appeared a few times. The chain joins TRBV20-1 to TRBJ2-5; possible D gene TRBD1, 5 bases. The germline gives CDR1 DFQATT, CDR2 SNEGSKA (reference sequence). The CDR3 has 13 residues. The V end lost 0 bases, the J end lost 5 bases, and 10 bases lay between the germline ends. The CDR3: CSAREAGRETQYF. CDR3 in DNA: TGCAGTGCTAGAGAGGCAGGGCGGGAGACCCAGTACTTC.

This clonotype was seen only a few times. The chain combines TRBV20-1 with TRBJ2-1, with D possibly matching TRBD2 (6 bases). Per the germline V gene, CDR1 is DFQATT and CDR2 is SNEGSKA (reference sequence). V was cut by 3 bases and J by 1 base, with 7 bases left in between. This CDR3 spans 13 amino acids. The chain's CDR3 is CSARGLSYNEQFF. Here the CDR3 DNA reads TGCAGTGCTAGGGGACTTTCCTACAATGAGCAGTTCTTC.

This sequence joins TRBV25-1 and TRBJ2-1, with D possibly being TRBD1 or TRBD2 (5 bases each). This CDR3 contains 12 residues. V was shortened by 4 bases and J by 12 bases, with 13 bases between the two germline ends. Germline V lookup: CDR1 MGHDK, CDR2 SYGVNS. CDR3 coding DNA: TGTGCCAGCAGTGGGGGGACCCAATTGCAGTTCTTC. Protein sequence: CASSGGTQLQFF.

This clonotype was seen more than once but under ten times. The rearrangement links TRBV7-2 to TRBJ2-1; 12 nucleotides line up with TRBD2. Trimming cost V 6 bases and J 15 bases; bases outside gene matches: 12. This CDR3 has 14 amino acids. CDR1 is SGHTA, CDR2 FQGNSA, per germline. The CDR3 bases are TGTGCCAGCAGGCGGACTAGCGGGGACCCAGTCCCGTTCTTC. It translates to CASRRTSGDPVPFF.

This clonotype was counted only a few times. The V call is TRBV3-1, the J call TRBJ1-5, with D tentatively TRBD1 (6 bases). Germline V gives CDR1 LGHDT, CDR2 YNNKEL (reference sequence). Between the trimmed V and J ends, which lost 1 base and 6 bases, there was a span of 13 bases. This CDR3 is built from 15 residues. This chain's CDR3 is CASSQGTGAGQPQHF. CDR3 sequence (DNA): TGTGCCAGCAGCCAAGGAACGGGGGCAGGTCAGCCCCAGCATTTT.

This chain joins TRBV6-1 and TRBJ1-2; D unclear. The CDR3 has 14 amino acids. Trimming left V 7 bases short and J 2 bases short, with 14 bases between. Germline-derived CDR1 and CDR2 are MNHNS and SASEGT. The chain's CDR3 is CASIVTSGNYGYTF. CDR3 in DNA: TGTGCCAGCATTGTAACTTCTGGCAACTATGGCTACACCTTC.

This clonotype was detected only a few times. The V call is TRBV20-1, the J call TRBJ2-5; D possibly matches TRBD1 or TRBD2 (5 bases each). Germline CDR1 reads DFQATT; CDR2 reads SNEGSKA (reference sequence). This CDR3 region has 12 residues. The V end lost 6 bases, the J end lost 5 bases, and 13 bases lay between the germline ends. CDR3 protein: CSATQGRETQYF. The CDR3 DNA reads TGCAGTGCGACGCAGGGACGGGAGACCCAGTACTTC.

This clonotype was seen a handful of times. The J gene is TRBJ2-7, the V gene TRBV6-2 or TRBV6-3, with D possibly being TRBD2 (5 bases). V dropped 2 bases and J dropped 0 bases, with 20 bases sitting between them. CDR1 is MNHEY and CDR2 is SVGEGT in the germline V gene. This CDR3 spans 18 amino acids. This chain's CDR3 is CASSYPAAGERRSYEQYF. The CDR3 nucleotides read TGTGCCAGCAGTTACCCGGCCGCCGGGGAGCGACGCTCCTACGAGCAGTACTTC.

The chain has TRBV28 and TRBJ1-1; D is uncertain. The CDR3 extends over 15 amino acids. In germline, CDR1 is MDHEN, CDR2 SYDVKM. The germline V and J ends were trimmed by 2 bases and 0 bases, with 10 bases remaining between them. The CDR3 DNA follows: TGTGCCAGCAGTTTAGGAGACCGCATGAACACTGAAGCTTTCTTT. It specifies CASSLGDRMNTEAFF.

The V gene is TRBV20-1, the J gene TRBJ2-3; tentatively, D is TRBD2 (6 bases). This CDR3 region has 15 residues. Trimming took off 1 base at V and 3 bases at J, with 14 bases between the two ends. Germline CDR1 DFQATT, CDR2 SNEGSKA (reference sequence). This CDR3 reads CSARALGGGTDTQYF. The CDR3 DNA follows: TGCAGTGCTAGAGCCTTGGGAGGAGGTACAGATACGCAGTATTTT.

The CDR3 DNA follows: TGTGCCAGCAGTTACGTCAGGGGGCGCGAAAAACTGTTTTTT. It encodes CASSYVRGREKLFF. This chain uses TRBV6-5 with TRBJ1-4; TRBD1 matches at 8 bases. The CDR3 totals 14 residues. From germline, CDR1 is MNHEY and CDR2 SVGAGI. V lost 2 bases and J lost 8; bases outside the gene matches: 4.

This chain uses TRBV6-1 with TRBJ2-7, with TRBD1 matching 8 bases. This CDR3 contains 14 residues. J lost 6 bases, V lost 6 bases, and 10 bases had no gene match. Germline loops: CDR1 MNHNS, CDR2 SASEGT. The CDR3 nucleotides read TGTGCCAGCAGCTGGACAGGGTTTGTCGGCGAGCAGTACTTC. Its protein product is CASSWTGFVGEQYF.

This clonotype was picked up many times. J is TRBJ2-5 and V is TRBV15; D gene unclear. CDR1 is LNHNV and CDR2 is YYDKDF in the germline V gene (reference sequence). V was pared by 0 bases and J by 6 bases, with 14 bases between. CDR3 length: 15 residues. The CDR3 protein is CATSRDSVLEKTQYF. CDR3 nucleotide sequence: TGTGCCACCAGCAGAGACAGTGTCTTAGAGAAGACCCAGTACTTC.

The J gene is TRBJ2-3, the V gene TRBV11-2, with 11 bases aligning to TRBD2. This CDR3 has 18 amino acids. With 2 bases clipped from V and 3 bases from J, the junction kept 10 bases outside the gene matches. The germline V gene has CDR1 SGHAT and CDR2 FQNNGV. CDR3 sequence (DNA): TGTGCCAGCAGCTTAAGCCTCGCTAGCGGGGGGAATACAGATACGCAGTATTTT. Protein product: CASSLSLASGGNTDTQYF.

This clonotype was observed a handful of times. The chain carries TRBV4-3 and TRBJ2-3; TRBD1 agrees at 8 bases. Germline values: CDR1 LGHNA, CDR2 YSLEER. V lost 1 base, J lost 1 base, and 7 bases stayed unmatched. The CDR3 is made up of 17 amino acids. Here the CDR3 reads CASSQAPYRGGTDTQYF. CDR3 coding DNA: TGCGCCAGCAGCCAAGCCCCCTACAGGGGGGGCACAGATACGCAGTATTTT.